Each of the 9 T cell receptor beta chains below was sequenced from the same sample in a study of cytomegalovirus exposure and HLA in healthy donors (dated by TCRdb to the late 2010s). The protocol used for the library was the immunoSEQ multiplex PCR assay. The multiplex PCR relied on a mix of 60 forward primers for TCR Vbeta segments and 13 reverse primers for TCR Jbeta segments. TCRdb holds this immuneACCESS table with in-frame rearrangements only. Some clones are missing; in checked studies, unresolved V genes explain under half, and the rest has no known cause. The sample yields about 100,000 clones; roughly four fifths were counted once. The top ten clonotypes cover more than 4.5% of the sample. Material: PBMCs. The receptors here all came from a man aged 40-49 years in good health and CMV-seropositive.

CDR3 DNA: TGTGCCAGCAGTCGCCCGCAGGATGAAGCTTTCTTT. It is translated as CASSRPQDEAFF. The chain is built from TRBV6-6 and TRBJ1-1; D remains unclear. The length of the CDR3 is 12 residues. In germline, CDR1 is MNHNY, CDR2 SVGAGI (reference sequence). V lost 5 bases and J lost 7, with 11 bases in between.

The chain combines TRBV9 with TRBJ2-7; TRBD1 is a possible D gene (5 bases). This CDR3 is 15 amino acids long. Germline V gene lookup returns CDR1 SGDLS and CDR2 YYNGEE. The ends were cut back, 2 bases at V and 5 bases at J, with 17 bases in the middle. The CDR3 DNA is TGTGCCAGCAGCGTCGGGCAGGGTTCGGCTAACGAGCAGTACTTC. Protein sequence: CASSVGQGSANEQYF.

This chain uses TRBV6-5 with TRBJ1-1; no clear D gene. This CDR3 has 12 residues. From germline, CDR1 is MNHEY and CDR2 SVGAGI. V was cut by 5 bases and J by 3 bases, with 7 bases left in between. CDR3 nucleotides: TGTGCCAGCAGTCGCCGGGACACTGAAGCTTTCTTT. Amino acids: CASSRRDTEAFF.

There are a few counts of this clone. The J gene is TRBJ2-7, the V gene TRBV6-1; D is uncertain. This CDR3 is built from 14 residues. The V end was cut by 7 bases, the J end by 3 bases, with 16 bases between. In germline, CDR1 is MNHNS, CDR2 SASEGT. The CDR3 DNA follows: TGTGCCAGCAAGATTGAAACCTACTTCTACGAGCAGTACTTC. As protein: CASKIETYFYEQYF.

This clone was found a few times. The rearrangement uses TRBV2 and TRBJ2-5; 13 bases fit TRBD2. CDR3 length: 15 residues. Trimming took 5 bases from V and 3 from J; bases not matched to a gene: 3. Germline V lookup: CDR1 SNHLY, CDR2 FYNNEI. The CDR3 bases are TGTGCCAGCAGTCTTGGACTAGCGGGGGAAGAGACCCAGTACTTC. It codes for CASSLGLAGEETQYF.

The rearrangement joins TRBV6-5 to TRBJ1-2; D is perhaps TRBD1 (6 bases). The CDR3 loop spans 14 amino acids. V was shortened by 7 bases and J by 2 bases, with 14 bases between the two germline ends. Germline lookup yields CDR1 MNHEY and CDR2 SVGAGI. Here the CDR3 reads CASTQAGANYGYTF. DNA of the CDR3: TGTGCCAGCACCCAAGCGGGGGCGAACTATGGCTACACCTTC.

DNA for the CDR3: TGTGCCAGCAGCCTCCGACGGGACAGTCCTAATGAAAAACTGTTTTTT. Its protein product is CASSLRRDSPNEKLFF. This rearrangement joins TRBV7-9 to TRBJ1-4, with 7 bases that match TRBD1. This CDR3 is 16 amino acids long. Losses at the gene ends were 5 bases for V and 3 bases for J; bases not matched to a gene: 9. CDR1 is SEHNR, CDR2 FQNEAQ, per germline (reference sequence).

Regarding this clone: Other nucleotide sequences from this sample produce the same CDR3. The CDR3 region has the DNA TGTGCCAGCAGAGGGACAGTGAACACTGAAGCTTTCTTT. This gives the protein CASRGTVNTEAFF. The rearrangement joins TRBV6-1 to TRBJ1-1; 7 bases map to TRBD1. V shed 6 bases, J shed 0 bases, and the junction held 1 base outside the gene matches. The germline V gene has CDR1 MNHNS and CDR2 SASEGT. This CDR3 contains 13 residues.

This clone was picked up one time. The gene calls are TRBV18 and TRBJ1-1; the D gene is possibly TRBD1 (5 bases). The germline V gene has CDR1 KGHSH and CDR2 LQKENI. Trimming took off 4 bases at V and 4 bases at J, with 22 bases between the two ends. The CDR3 extends over 17 amino acids. The CDR3: CASSLHQAGGEGTEAFF. The CDR3 nucleotides read TGTGCCAGCTCACTACATCAAGCGGGGGGGGAAGGCACTGAAGCTTTCTTT.